This TCR beta chain came from a study of blood T cell repertoires in COVID-19. About the research overall: Sites in the United States, Italy and Spain provided acute and convalescent COVID-19 samples. Sample material is recorded as cDNA or gDNA derived from T cells, B-cell-depleted T cells, or PBMCs.

The CDR3 extends over 14 amino acids. V lost 0 bases to trimming and J lost 7 bases, with 8 bases between them. CDR1 and CDR2 from the germline V gene are SGHDT and YYEEEE. In the study's own analysis: Using reference gene primer amplification, nucleated cell counts were estimated. The protocol was immunoSEQ multiplex PCR, while the TCRdb copy is restricted to in-frame clones and leaves out a portion. The V and J calls and clone size were taken over from that table, and D and trimming were inferred from the DNA. The table lists more than 95,000 clones, roughly 83% of them singletons, with approximately 3.3% in the top ten.

This sequence joins TRBV5-6 and TRBJ1-6, with D unresolved. Sequencing used peripheral blood. The clonotype was recovered from a woman of 80 years or more with active or convalescent COVID-19. In DNA form, the CDR3 reads TGTGCCAGCAGCTTGGGGCCGGGGAATTCACCCCTCCACTTT. Translated, it gives CASSLGPGNSPLHF.